Below are 6 T cell receptor beta chains sequenced from a single sample in a study of post-analysis software for immune sequencing data. Overall study results and limits: Elevated frequency relative to controls characterized several TRBV segments in patients, TRBV5-6, TRBV5-1 and TRBV20-1 among them.

These receptors are not linked to any known antigen. Libraries were made from TCR beta cDNA, and they carried unique molecular identifiers. TCRdb reanalysed the PCR reads using MiXCR and keeps one entry per CDR3 protein. This repertoire shows 380,000 or so distinct CDR3 sequences, approximately 38% found once; its top ten account for roughly 13%. Sequencing input: blood. The receptors were sampled from a girl aged 10-17 years with multiple sclerosis.

This clonotype was found a few times. The chain is built from TRBV12-3 or TRBV12-4 and TRBJ1-2; no firm D call. With 0 bases removed from V and 7 bases from J, the gap between germline ends came to 12 bases. The CDR3 is 14 amino acids. CDR3 bases: TGTGCCAGCAGTTTAGCCCCGGGAGCCAGTGGCTACACCTTC. Protein: CASSLAPGASGYTF.

This rearrangement joins TRBV7-9 to TRBJ1-1; unclear D gene. There are 11 residues in the CDR3. Trimming left V 5 bases short and J 4 bases short, with 5 bases between. Germline-derived CDR1 and CDR2 are SEHNR and FQNEAQ (reference sequence). The CDR3 DNA follows: TGTGCCAGCAGCCGGAGCACTGAAGCTTTCTTT. Translated: CASSRSTEAFF.

V gene TRBV4-3 combines with J gene TRBJ1-5, with 9 bases aligning to TRBD1. V shed 2 bases, J shed 3 bases, and the junction held 11 bases outside the gene matches. CDR1 and CDR2 from the germline V gene are LGHNA and YSLEER. The CDR3 runs to 18 residues. In DNA, the CDR3 is TGCGCCAGCAGCCAATTCGTCGTCAGGACAGGGGACAATCAGCCCCAGCATTTT. This codes for CASSQFVVRTGDNQPQHF.

This clonotype was observed a handful of times. The chain combines TRBV12-3 or TRBV12-4 with TRBJ2-3, with 7 bases aligning to TRBD2. V trimming: 3 bases; J trimming: 1 base; junction bases outside the gene matches: 4. The CDR3 contains 15 residues. The CDR3 here is CASSFSLAGTDTQYF. The CDR3 DNA reads as TGTGCCAGCAGTTTTTCTCTAGCGGGCACAGATACGCAGTATTTT.

V usage is TRBV20-1 and J usage is TRBJ2-1; 13 bases are shared with TRBD2. Trimming at V came to 7 bases and at J to 6 bases, leaving 9 bases not matched to a gene. This CDR3 contains 15 residues. From germline, CDR1 is DFQATT and CDR2 SNEGSKA (reference sequence). CDR3 coding DNA: TGCAGTGAACGGACTAGCGGGAGATATATCAATGAGCAGTTCTTC. It encodes CSERTSGRYINEQFF.

This chain joins TRBV12-3 or TRBV12-4 and TRBJ2-7; TRBD1 matches at 10 bases. CDR3 length equals 14 residues. With V trimmed by 6 bases and J by 4 bases, 6 bases remained unmatched. The CDR3 spells CASRRQGAGYEQYF. The CDR3 coding sequence is TGTGCCAGCAGGAGACAGGGGGCAGGGTACGAGCAGTACTTC.